The 11 T cell receptor beta chains presented below share a single source sample, sequenced in a study of CD8+CD57+ T cells in acquired aplastic anemia. Using genomic DNA as the template, TCR beta VDJ and CDR3 profiling was carried out. Using its own MiXCR run on the reads, TCRdb lists one record per CDR3 protein. The top ten clones hold around 45% of a sample with 150,000 to 200,000 distinct CDR3 sequences, about 64% of them seen once. In patients chosen for sequencing, flow cytometry had shown CD8+CD57+ cell expansion. Material for sequencing was sorted CD4+, CD8+, or CD8+CD57+ T cells (not recorded which) from PBMCs. The receptors stem from a human donor with aplastic anemia.

At least ten counts were recorded for this clonotype. V is TRBV11-3 and J is TRBJ2-1; unclear D gene. Germline V gene lookup returns CDR1 SGHNT and CDR2 YENEEA. The CDR3 consists of 13 residues. V lost 3 bases and J 8 bases, leaving 11 bases between the germline ends. The CDR3 protein is CASSFLWGYEQFF. CDR3 DNA sequence: TGTGCCAGCAGCTTCCTCTGGGGTTATGAGCAGTTCTTC.

The chain employs TRBV7-2 and TRBJ1-2; tentatively, D is TRBD1 (6 bases). The CDR3 is 14 residues long. CDR1 and CDR2 (germline): SGHTA, FQGNSA. V was shortened by 1 base and J by 5 bases, with 11 bases between the two germline ends. CDR3 amino acids: CASSLGTVQYGYTF. The CDR3 DNA follows: TGTGCCAGCAGCTTAGGGACAGTCCAATATGGCTACACCTTC.

This clonotype was observed a few times. A much larger clone lies a single base off, so this may be a read error. This chain connects TRBV2 to TRBJ1-1, with D uncertain. The V and J ends lost 8 bases and 3 bases respectively, with 4 bases between them. CDR1 and CDR2 from the germline V gene are SNHLY and FYNNEI. The CDR3 sequence is 10 residues long. Here the CDR3 reads CASFYTEAFF. Here the CDR3 DNA reads TGTGCCAGCTTCTACACTGAAGCTTTCTTT.

V gene TRBV2 combines with J gene TRBJ2-7; 9 bases line up with TRBD2. Germline V lookup: CDR1 SNHLY, CDR2 FYNNEI. V dropped 4 bases and J dropped 3; count of bases not matched to a gene: 4. This CDR3 spans 14 amino acids. CDR3 loop: CASSAGGGGYEQYF. The CDR3 coding sequence is TGTGCCAGCAGTGCCGGCGGGGGGGGCTACGAGCAGTACTTC. The whole variable domain, remainder taken from reference TRBV2 and TRBJ2-7, is EPEVTQTPSHQVTQMGQEVILRCVPISNHLYFYWYRQILGQKVEFLVSFYNNEISEKSEIFDDQFSVERPDGSNFTLKIRSTKLEDSAMYFCASSAGGGGYEQYFGPGTRLTVT.

CDR3 loop: CSARDNRGLSETQYF. The CDR3 DNA reads as TGCAGTGCTAGAGATAATCGGGGGCTTTCGGAGACCCAGTACTTC. The gene calls are TRBV20-1 and TRBJ2-5, with D perhaps given as TRBD1 or TRBD2 (6 bases each). CDR3 length: 15 amino acids. V lost 0 bases and J lost 5, with 16 bases in between. The germline CDR1 and CDR2 sequences are DFQATT and SNEGSKA (reference sequence).

The CDR3 spells CASSVSSPLHF. CDR3 nucleotide sequence: TGTGCCAGCAGTGTTTCTTCACCCCTCCACTTT. This chain links TRBV2 with TRBJ1-6; D call uncertain. Trimming took 4 bases from V and 9 from J, leaving 4 bases between them. Germline CDR1 and CDR2: SNHLY and FYNNEI. This CDR3 has 11 amino acids.

J is TRBJ2-7 and V is TRBV5-1, with a possible D match to TRBD2 (6 bases). The CDR3 loop spans 15 amino acids. V was trimmed by 0 bases and J by 5 bases, leaving 15 bases between them. Germline V lookup: CDR1 SGHRS, CDR2 YFSETQ. The CDR3 nucleotides are TGCGCCAGCAGCTTGGAGGGAGGTAGGGCCCACGAGCAGTACTTC. Translation: CASSLEGGRAHEQYF.

The chain employs TRBV2 and TRBJ2-5, with D perhaps TRBD1 (7 bases). Germline V gene sequence: CDR1 SNHLY, CDR2 FYNNEI. This CDR3 contains 13 residues. The ends were cut back, 11 bases at V and 5 bases at J, with 18 bases in the middle. The CDR3 DNA reads TGTGCCGGACTACAGGGGCGCATGGAGACCCAGTACTTC. Encoded protein: CAGLQGRMETQYF.

The chain uses TRBV20-1 and TRBJ2-1; TRBD2 might be the D (7 bases). Germline V gene data show CDR1 as DFQATT and CDR2 as SNEGSKA (reference sequence). Trimming removed 1 base at V and 10 bases at J, with 11 bases between. The CDR3 is 12 residues long. Written as DNA, the CDR3 is TGCAGTGCTAGAGGGGGGGGGGGCGAGCAGTTCTTC. Translation gives CSARGGGGEQFF.

V is TRBV7-6 and J is TRBJ2-7, with no clear D. CDR1 SGHVS and CDR2 FNYEAQ come from the germline V gene. The CDR3 runs 13 residues. The V gene lost 5 bases and the J gene lost 2 bases, with 10 bases spanning the gap. The CDR3 here is CASSPGRTYEQYF. CDR3 bases: TGTGCCAGCAGCCCAGGAAGAACCTACGAGCAGTACTTC.

V gene TRBV12-3 or TRBV12-4 combines with J gene TRBJ2-3, with D perhaps matching TRBD1 (5 bases). CDR3 length equals 12 residues. Trimming stripped 5 bases from V and 6 bases from J, with 9 bases between. The CDR3 sequence: CASSPNRDTQYF. DNA for the CDR3: TGTGCCAGCAGTCCAAACAGGGATACGCAGTATTTT.